The entry below gives a single T cell receptor (beta chain) sequence along with its context. This record belongs to a study of blood T cell repertoires in COVID-19. Study details: Collection of acute and convalescent COVID-19 samples took place in the United States, Italy and Spain. Sample material is recorded as cDNA or gDNA derived from T cells, B-cell-depleted T cells, or PBMCs.

Germline lookup yields CDR1 SGDLS and CDR2 YYNGEE. The junction had 10 bases not matched to a gene; V was cut back by 6 bases and J by 5 bases. The CDR3 length is 15 residues. The data were produced by immunoSEQ multiplex PCR, yet TCRdb's version contains in-frame clones alone and is incomplete. The sample includes roughly 37,000 clones, roughly 78% of them seen just once. The chain uses TRBV9 and TRBJ2-2, with TRBD2 matching 7 bases. The receptor comes from a man between 60 and 70 years old with acute or convalescent COVID-19. The sequenced material came from peripheral blood. The CDR3: CASTRGSGETGELFF. CDR3 DNA: TGTGCCAGCACTCGCGGGAGTGGGGAGACCGGGGAGCTGTTTTTT.